The TCR beta chain described here comes from a study of graft-versus-host responses after intestinal transplantation. V was clipped by 4 bases and J by 6 bases; unmatched bases: 9. This CDR3 has 14 amino acids. Looked up from germline, CDR1 is SGHTS and CDR2 is YDEGEE. TCRdb keeps only in-frame clones here, not all; method: immunoSEQ multiplex PCR. In the table there are roughly 7,000 clones, approximately 91% of which are singletons. The sequencing used PBMCs, collected around 80 days after transplant. The sequence was obtained from a human patient who received an intestinal transplant, so some T cells may come from the graft donor. The chain uses TRBV5-8 and TRBJ1-2, with 7 nucleotides matching TRBD1. The CDR3 nucleotides are TGTGCCAGCAGCCTCCCGACAGGGTGGGATGGCTACACCTTC. This encodes CASSLPTGWDGYTF.